This TCR beta chain was profiled in a study of CD8 T cells in ankylosing spondylitis. Preparation of TCR beta libraries was done by quantitative 5'-RACE with molecular barcodes. TCRdb reprocessed the 5' RACE reads with MiXCR, giving one entry per CDR3 protein. Here the sample spans under 200,000 distinct CDR3 sequences, over 10% being singletons. Germline V gene sequence: CDR1 DFQATT, CDR2 SNEGSKA (reference sequence). Between the trimmed V and J ends, which lost 2 bases and 0 bases, there was a span of 11 bases. The CDR3 contains 14 residues. The rearrangement links TRBV20-1 to TRBJ2-7; D tentatively fits TRBD1 or TRBD2 (5 bases each). This sequence was found in a female donor with ankylosing spondylitis or in good health (not recorded which). Sequenced sample: blood, either unsorted or a sorted T cell fraction (not recorded which). The CDR3: CSARPAGSSYEQYF. The DNA of the CDR3 is TGCAGTGCTAGACCCGCAGGGAGCTCCTACGAGCAGTACTTC.